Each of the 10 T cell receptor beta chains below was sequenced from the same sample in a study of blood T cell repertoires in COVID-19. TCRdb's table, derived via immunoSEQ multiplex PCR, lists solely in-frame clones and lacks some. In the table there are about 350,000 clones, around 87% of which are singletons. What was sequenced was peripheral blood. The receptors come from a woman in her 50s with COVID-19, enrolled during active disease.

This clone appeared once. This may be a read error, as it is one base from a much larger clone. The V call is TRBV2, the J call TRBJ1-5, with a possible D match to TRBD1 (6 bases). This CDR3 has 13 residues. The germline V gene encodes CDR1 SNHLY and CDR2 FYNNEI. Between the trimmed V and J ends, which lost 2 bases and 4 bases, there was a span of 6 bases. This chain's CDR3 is CASSETGNQPQHF. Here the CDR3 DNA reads TGTGCCAGCAGTGAAACAGGGAATCAGCCCCAGCATTTT.

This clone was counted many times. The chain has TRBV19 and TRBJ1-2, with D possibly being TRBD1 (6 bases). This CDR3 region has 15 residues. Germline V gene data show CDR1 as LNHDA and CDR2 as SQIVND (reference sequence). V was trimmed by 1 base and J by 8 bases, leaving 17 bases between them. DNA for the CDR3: TGTGCCAGTAGTATAGTTAACAGGGATACGGGAGGCTACACCTTC. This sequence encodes CASSIVNRDTGGYTF. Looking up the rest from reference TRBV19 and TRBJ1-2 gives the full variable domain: DGGITQSPKYLFRKEGQNVTLSCEQNLNHDAMYWYRQDPGQGLRLIYYSQIVNDFQKGDIAEGYSVSREKKESFPLTVTSAQKNPTAFYLCASSIVNRDTGGYTFGSGTRLTVV.

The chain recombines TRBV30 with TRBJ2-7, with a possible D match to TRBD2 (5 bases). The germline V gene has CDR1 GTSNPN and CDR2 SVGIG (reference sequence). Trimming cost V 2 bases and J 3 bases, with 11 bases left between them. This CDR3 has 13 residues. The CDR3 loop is CAWSQGSIYEQYF. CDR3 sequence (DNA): TGTGCCTGGAGTCAAGGGAGTATCTACGAGCAGTACTTC.

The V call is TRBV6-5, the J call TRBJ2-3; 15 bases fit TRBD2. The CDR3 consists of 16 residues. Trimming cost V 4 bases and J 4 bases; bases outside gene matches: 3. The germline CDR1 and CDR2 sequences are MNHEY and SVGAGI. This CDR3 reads CASSSWTSGRADTQYF. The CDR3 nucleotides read TGTGCCAGCAGTTCATGGACTAGCGGGAGGGCAGATACGCAGTATTTT.

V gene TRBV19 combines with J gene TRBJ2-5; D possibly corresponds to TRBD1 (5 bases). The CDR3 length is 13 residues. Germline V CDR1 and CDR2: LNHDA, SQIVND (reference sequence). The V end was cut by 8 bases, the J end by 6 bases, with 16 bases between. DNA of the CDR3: TGTGCCAGTGCCCTGCAGGGCATGCAGACCCAGTACTTC. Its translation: CASALQGMQTQYF.

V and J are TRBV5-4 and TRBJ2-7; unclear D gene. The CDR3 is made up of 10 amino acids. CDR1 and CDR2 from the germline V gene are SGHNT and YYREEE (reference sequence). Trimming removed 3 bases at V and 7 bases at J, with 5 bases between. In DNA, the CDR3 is TGTGCCAGCAGCTCGGAGGAGCAGTACTTC. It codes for CASSSEEQYF.

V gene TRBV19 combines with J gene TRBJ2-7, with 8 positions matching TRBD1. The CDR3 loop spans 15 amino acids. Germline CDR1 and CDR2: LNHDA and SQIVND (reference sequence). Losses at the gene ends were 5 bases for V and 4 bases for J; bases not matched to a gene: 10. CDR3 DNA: TGTGCCAGTAGTGTTACACAGGGGGTGATATACGAGCAGTACTTC. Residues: CASSVTQGVIYEQYF.

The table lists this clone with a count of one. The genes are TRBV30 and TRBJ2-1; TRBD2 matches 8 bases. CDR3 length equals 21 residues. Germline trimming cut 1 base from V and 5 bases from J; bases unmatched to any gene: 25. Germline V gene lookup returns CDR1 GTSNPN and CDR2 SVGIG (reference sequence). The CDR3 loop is CAWSGVGSVTSAYRLNNEQFF. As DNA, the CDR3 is TGTGCCTGGAGTGGGGTAGGGTCGGTGACTAGCGCCTATCGGTTGAACAATGAGCAGTTCTTC.

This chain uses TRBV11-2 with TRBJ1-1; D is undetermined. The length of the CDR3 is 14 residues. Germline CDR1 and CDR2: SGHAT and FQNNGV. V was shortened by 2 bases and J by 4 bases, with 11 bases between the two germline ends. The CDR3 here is CASSLPTQSTEAFF. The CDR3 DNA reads TGTGCCAGCAGCTTACCAACACAAAGCACTGAAGCTTTCTTT.

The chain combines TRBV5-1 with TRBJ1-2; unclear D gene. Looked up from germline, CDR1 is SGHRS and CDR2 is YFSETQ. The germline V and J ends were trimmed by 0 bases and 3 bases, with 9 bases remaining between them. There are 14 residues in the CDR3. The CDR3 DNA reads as TGCGCCAGCAGCTTGGGACTTACCGACTATGGCTACACCTTC. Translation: CASSLGLTDYGYTF. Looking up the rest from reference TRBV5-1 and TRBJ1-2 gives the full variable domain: KAGVTQTPRYLIKTRGQQVTLSCSPISGHRSVSWYQQTPGQGLQFLFEYFSETQRNKGNFPGRFSGRQFSNSRSEMNVSTLELGDSALYLCASSLGLTDYGYTFGSGTRLTVV.